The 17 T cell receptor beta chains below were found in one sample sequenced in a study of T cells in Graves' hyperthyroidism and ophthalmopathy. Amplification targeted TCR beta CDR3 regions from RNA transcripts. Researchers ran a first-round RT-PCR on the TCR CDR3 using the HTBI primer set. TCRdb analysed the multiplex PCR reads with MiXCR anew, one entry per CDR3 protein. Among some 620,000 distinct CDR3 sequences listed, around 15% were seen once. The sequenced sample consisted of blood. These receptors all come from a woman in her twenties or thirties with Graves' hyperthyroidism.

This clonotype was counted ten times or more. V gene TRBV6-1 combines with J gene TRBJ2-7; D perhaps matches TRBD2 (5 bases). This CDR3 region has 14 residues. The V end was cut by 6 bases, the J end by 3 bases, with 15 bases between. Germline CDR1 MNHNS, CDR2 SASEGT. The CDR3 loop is CASRTLERNYEQYF. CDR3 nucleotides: TGTGCCAGCAGAACACTGGAGCGGAACTACGAGCAGTACTTC.

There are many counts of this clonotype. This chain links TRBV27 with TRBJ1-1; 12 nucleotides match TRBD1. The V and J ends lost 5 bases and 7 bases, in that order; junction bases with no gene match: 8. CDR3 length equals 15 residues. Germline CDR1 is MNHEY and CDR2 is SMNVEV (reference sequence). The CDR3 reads CASSLRDRGHSEAFF. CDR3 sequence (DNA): TGTGCCAGCAGTCTACGGGACAGGGGGCATAGTGAAGCTTTCTTT.

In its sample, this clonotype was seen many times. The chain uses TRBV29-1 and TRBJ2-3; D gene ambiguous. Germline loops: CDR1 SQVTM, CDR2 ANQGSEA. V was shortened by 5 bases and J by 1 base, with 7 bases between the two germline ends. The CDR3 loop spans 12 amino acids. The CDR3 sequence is CSVSLGTDTQYF. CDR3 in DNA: TGCAGCGTTTCGTTGGGCACAGATACGCAGTATTTT.

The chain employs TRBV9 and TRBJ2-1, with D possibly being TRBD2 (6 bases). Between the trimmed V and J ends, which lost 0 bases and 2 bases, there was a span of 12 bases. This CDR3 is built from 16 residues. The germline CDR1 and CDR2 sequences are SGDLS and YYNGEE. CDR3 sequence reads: CASSVAGDATYNEQFF. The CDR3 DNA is TGTGCCAGCAGCGTAGCGGGGGACGCAACCTACAATGAGCAGTTCTTC.

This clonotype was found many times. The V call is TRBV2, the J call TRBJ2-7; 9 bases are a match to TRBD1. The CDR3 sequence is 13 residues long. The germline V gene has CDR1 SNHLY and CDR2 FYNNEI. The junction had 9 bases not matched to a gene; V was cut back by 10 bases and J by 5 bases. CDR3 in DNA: TGTGCCACCCCGGGACAGGGTCCCGACGAGCAGTACTTC. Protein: CATPGQGPDEQYF. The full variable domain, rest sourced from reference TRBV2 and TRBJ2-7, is EPEVTQTPSHQVTQMGQEVILRCVPISNHLYFYWYRQILGQKVEFLVSFYNNEISEKSEIFDDQFSVERPDGSNFTLKIRSTKLEDSAMYFCATPGQGPDEQYFGPGTRLTVT.

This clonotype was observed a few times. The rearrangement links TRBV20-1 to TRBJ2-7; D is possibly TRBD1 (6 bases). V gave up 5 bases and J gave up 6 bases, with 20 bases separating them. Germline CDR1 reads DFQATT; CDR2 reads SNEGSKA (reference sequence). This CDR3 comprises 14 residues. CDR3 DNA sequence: TGCAGTGCTGAAGGACAGAGCTCTAGAGGCGAGCAGTACTTC. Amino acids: CSAEGQSSRGEQYF.

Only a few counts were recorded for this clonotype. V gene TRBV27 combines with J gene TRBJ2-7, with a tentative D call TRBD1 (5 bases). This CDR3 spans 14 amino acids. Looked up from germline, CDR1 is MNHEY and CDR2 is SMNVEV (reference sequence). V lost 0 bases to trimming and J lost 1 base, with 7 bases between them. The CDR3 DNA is TGTGCCAGCAGTTTATCAGGGGAATCCTACGAGCAGTACTTC. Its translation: CASSLSGESYEQYF.

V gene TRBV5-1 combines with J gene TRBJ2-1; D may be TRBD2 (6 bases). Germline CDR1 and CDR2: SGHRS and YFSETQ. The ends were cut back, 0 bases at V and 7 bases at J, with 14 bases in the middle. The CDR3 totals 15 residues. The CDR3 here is CASSLAGVGQNEQFF. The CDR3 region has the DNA TGCGCCAGCAGCTTGGCGGGAGTGGGTCAAAATGAGCAGTTCTTC. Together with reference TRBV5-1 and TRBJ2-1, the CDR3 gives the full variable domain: KAGVTQTPRYLIKTRGQQVTLSCSPISGHRSVSWYQQTPGQGLQFLFEYFSETQRNKGNFPGRFSGRQFSNSRSEMNVSTLELGDSALYLCASSLAGVGQNEQFFGPGTRLTVL.

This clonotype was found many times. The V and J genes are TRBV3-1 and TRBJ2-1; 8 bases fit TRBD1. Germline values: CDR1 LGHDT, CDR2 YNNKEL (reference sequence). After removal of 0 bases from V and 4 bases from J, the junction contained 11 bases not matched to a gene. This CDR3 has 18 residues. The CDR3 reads CASSQELYGDRGYNEQFF. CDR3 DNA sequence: TGTGCCAGCAGCCAAGAACTATACGGAGACAGGGGATACAATGAGCAGTTCTTC.

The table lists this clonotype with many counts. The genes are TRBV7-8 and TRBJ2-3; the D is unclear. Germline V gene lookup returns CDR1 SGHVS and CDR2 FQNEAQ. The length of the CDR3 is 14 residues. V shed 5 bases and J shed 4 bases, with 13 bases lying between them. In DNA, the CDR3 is TGTGCCAGCAGCCCGACGGGTAGTGCAGATACGCAGTATTTT. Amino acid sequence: CASSPTGSADTQYF.

CDR3 nucleotides: TGCAGTGCTAGAGATCTAGCGCTACAACCCTCCTACGAGCAGTACTTC. Amino acid sequence: CSARDLALQPSYEQYF. The genes are TRBV20-1 and TRBJ2-7, with D perhaps matching TRBD2 (6 bases). Germline assignment: CDR1 DFQATT and CDR2 SNEGSKA (reference sequence). Trimming stripped 0 bases from V and 0 bases from J, with 15 bases between. The CDR3 has 16 amino acids.

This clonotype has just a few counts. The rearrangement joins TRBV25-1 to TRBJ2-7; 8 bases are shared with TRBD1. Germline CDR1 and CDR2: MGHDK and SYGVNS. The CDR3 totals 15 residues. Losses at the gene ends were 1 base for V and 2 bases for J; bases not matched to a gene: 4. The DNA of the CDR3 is TGTGCCAGCAGTGAATTAGGACAGGGAGCCTACGAGCAGTACTTC. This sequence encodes CASSELGQGAYEQYF.

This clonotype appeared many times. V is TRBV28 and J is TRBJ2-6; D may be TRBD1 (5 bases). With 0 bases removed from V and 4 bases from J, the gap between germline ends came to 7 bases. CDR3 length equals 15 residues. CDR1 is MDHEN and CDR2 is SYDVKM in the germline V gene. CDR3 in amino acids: CASSLWGPGANVLTF. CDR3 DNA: TGTGCCAGCAGTTTATGGGGGCCAGGGGCCAACGTCCTGACTTTC.

CDR3 protein: CASSETGGYDEQFF. CDR3 bases: TGTGCCAGCAGCGAGACAGGGGGCTATGATGAGCAGTTCTTC. The chain links TRBV9 to TRBJ2-1, with 10 bases lining up with TRBD1. CDR1 is SGDLS and CDR2 is YYNGEE in the germline V gene. The length of the CDR3 is 14 residues. V lost 3 bases, J lost 8 bases, and 5 bases stayed unmatched.

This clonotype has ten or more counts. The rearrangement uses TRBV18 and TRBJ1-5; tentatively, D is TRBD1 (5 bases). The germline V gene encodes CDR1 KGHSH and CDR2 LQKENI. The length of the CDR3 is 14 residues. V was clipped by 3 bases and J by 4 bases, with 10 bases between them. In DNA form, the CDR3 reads TGTGCCAGCTCACCGCGGGACGGAAATCAGCCCCAGCATTTT. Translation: CASSPRDGNQPQHF.

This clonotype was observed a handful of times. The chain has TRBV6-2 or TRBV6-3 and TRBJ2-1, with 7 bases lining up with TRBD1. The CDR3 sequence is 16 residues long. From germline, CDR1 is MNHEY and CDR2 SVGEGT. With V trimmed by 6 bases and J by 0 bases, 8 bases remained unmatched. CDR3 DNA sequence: TGTGCCAGCAGAAACAGGGGCCCTAGCTCCTACAATGAGCAGTTCTTC. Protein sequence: CASRNRGPSSYNEQFF.

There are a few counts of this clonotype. The DNA for the CDR3 is TGTGCCAGCAGCCTCTCGACAGCGAGCAATCAGCCCCAGCATTTT. Protein sequence: CASSLSTASNQPQHF. This sequence joins TRBV7-2 and TRBJ1-5; D perhaps matches TRBD1 (5 bases). Trimming stripped 5 bases from V and 1 base from J, with 12 bases between. The CDR3 consists of 15 residues. Germline CDR1 reads SGHTA; CDR2 reads FQGNSA. Looking up the rest from reference TRBV7-2 and TRBJ1-5 gives the full variable domain: GAGVSQSPSNKVTEKGKDVELRCDPISGHTALYWYRQSLGQGLEFLIYFQGNSAPDKSGLPSDRFSAERTGGSVSTLTIQRTQQEDSAVYLCASSLSTASNQPQHFGDGTRLSIL.